This is a list of T cell receptor beta chains from one sample in a study of cytomegalovirus exposure and HLA in healthy donors. Sequencing used immunoSEQ multiplex PCR; TCRdb keeps in-frame clones, though not all of them. The table shows 150,000 or so clones, with 60% to 80% occurring only once. The sample was PBMCs. The receptors here all came from a woman between 50 and 59 years old in good health and CMV-seropositive. Both conserved end residues are part of each CDR3. Each record gives: J gene, clone size, V gene, CDR3 protein. Clone size, where shown, is once, few, many, or a class for clones that have expanded.

j_gene: TRBJ1-2; abundance: NA; v_gene: TRBV2; CDR3aa: CASSHDRDRGFEGYTF
j_gene: TRBJ1-3; abundance: NA; v_gene: TRBV7-8; CDR3aa: CASSPVIGRGLSGNTIYF
j_gene: TRBJ2-7; abundance: few; v_gene: TRBV19; CDR3aa: CASSPRTGYYEQYF
j_gene: TRBJ1-5; abundance: NA; v_gene: TRBV6-1; CDR3aa: CASSSQSNQPQHF
j_gene: TRBJ2-2; abundance: NA; v_gene: TRBV5-4; CDR3aa: CASSTGHANTGELFF
j_gene: TRBJ2-7; abundance: NA; v_gene: TRBV11-2; CDR3aa: CASSLDGAGGGYEQYF
j_gene: TRBJ2-3; abundance: few; v_gene: TRBV5-6; CDR3aa: CASSFREAYSADTQYF
j_gene: TRBJ1-2; abundance: NA; v_gene: TRBV7-8; CDR3aa: CASSHGQGGGYTF
j_gene: TRBJ2-7; abundance: NA; v_gene: TRBV11-2; CDR3aa: CASSSSGTIPYEQYF
j_gene: TRBJ1-1; abundance: once; v_gene: TRBV7-6; CDR3aa: CASSLEIGDTEAFF
j_gene: TRBJ1-2; abundance: NA; v_gene: TRBV13; CDR3aa: CASSSRRARAYTF